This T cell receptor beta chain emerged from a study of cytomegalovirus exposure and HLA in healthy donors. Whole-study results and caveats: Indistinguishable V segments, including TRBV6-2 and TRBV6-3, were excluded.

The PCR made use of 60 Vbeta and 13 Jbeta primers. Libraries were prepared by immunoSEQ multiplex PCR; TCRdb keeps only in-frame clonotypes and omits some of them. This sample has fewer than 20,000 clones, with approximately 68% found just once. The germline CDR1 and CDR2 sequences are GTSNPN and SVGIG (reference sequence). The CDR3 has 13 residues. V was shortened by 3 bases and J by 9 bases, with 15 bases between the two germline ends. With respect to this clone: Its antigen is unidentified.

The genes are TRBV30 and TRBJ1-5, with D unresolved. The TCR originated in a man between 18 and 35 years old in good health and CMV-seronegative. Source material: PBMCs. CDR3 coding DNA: TGTGCCTGGAGCGGGATATATGGAGGGCCCCAGCATTTT. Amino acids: CAWSGIYGGPQHF.